This TCR beta chain was found in a study of CD8+ T cells in alopecia areata. Whole-study results and caveats: Clonality was higher in lesional than normal scalp, especially in alopecia totalis/universalis.

Concerning this clone itself: The target antigen is unknown.

CDR1 is MNHEY and CDR2 is SVGAGI in the germline V gene. The CDR3 has 14 residues. Trimming removed 5 bases from V and 0 bases from J, with 10 bases in between. Sample treatment: oral pan-JAK inhibitor, 5-10 mg twice daily. Extracted RNA was reverse transcribed, and the resulting cDNA served as sequencing template. Sequencing was performed with immunoSEQ multiplex PCR; in TCRdb, only in-frame clones are kept and a portion is missing. The data contain 150,000 to 200,000 clones, 53% of them singletons. The sequencing used CD8+ T cells sorted from blood, collected at week 24, from a patient treated with tofacitinib. The source is a human donor with alopecia areata. The chain employs TRBV6-5 and TRBJ1-1; the D gene is possibly TRBD1 (6 bases). The CDR3 region has the DNA TGTGCCAGCAGTGAACAGGGTTTGAACACTGAAGCTTTCTTT. This encodes CASSEQGLNTEAFF.